One sample yielded the 27 T cell receptor delta chains listed below, sequenced in a study of gamma-delta T cells after stem cell transplantation. TCRdb applied CATT to the RT-PCR reads for clone calling. The table records more than 1,000 delta-chain clones, 3% to 4% of them present only once. What was sequenced was gamma-delta T cells. These receptors were collected from a human donor. It is not recorded whose cells these are; they may come from a transplant donor.

Points on this clone: A far larger clone is one nucleotide away, so this likely arose from a read error. Other DNA sequences from this sample encode an identical CDR3 as well. V is TRDV2 and J is TRDJ1; 9 bases are shared with TRDD3. V lost 2 bases, J lost 2 bases, and 20 bases stayed unmatched. Germline CDR1 GEAIGNYY, CDR2 EKD. The CDR3 is 20 amino acids. The CDR3 DNA reads as TGTGCCTGTGACAAACTGGATGAACTGGGGGACCGCACCCATACCGATAAACTCATCTTT. Translation: CACDKLDELGDRTHTDKLIF.

With regard to this clone: A far larger clone is one nucleotide away, so this likely arose from a read error. The sample carries other DNA sequences with the same CDR3. The chain combines TRDV3 with TRDJ1; TRDD2 matches 8 bases. CDR3 size: 17 residues. CDR1 is TVYSNPD, CDR2 GDNSRS, per germline (reference sequence). CDR3 coding DNA: TGCGCCTTCTCTCCACTTCCTACGTTGGCTGCGAACGATAAACTCATCTTT. As protein: CAFSPLPTLAANDKLIF.

The table lists this clone with a few counts. Only one base separates this from a far larger clonotype, so it likely reflects a read error. The sample carries other DNA sequences with the same CDR3. The rearrangement uses TRDV2 and TRDJ2, with TRDD3 identical over 7 bases. The CDR3 totals 16 residues. Germline-derived CDR1 and CDR2 are GEAIGNYY and EKD. CDR3 amino acids: CACESLGDKKTAQLFF. The CDR3 nucleotides read TGCGCCTGTGAAAGTCTTGGGGATAAGAAGACAGCACAACTCTTCTTT.

Remarks on this clone: A far larger clone differs by one base, so this is likely a read error. V gene TRDV2 combines with J gene TRDJ3; 7 nucleotides agree with TRDD3. The CDR3 extends over 23 amino acids. Germline CDR1 GEAIGNYY, CDR2 EKD. In nucleotides, the CDR3 is TGTGCCTGTGACACGGTAAGGTACGCTGGGGGCGTTACCAGCTCCTGGGACTCCCGACAGATGTTTTTC. Translation gives CACDTVRYAGGVTSSWDSRQMFF.

In its sample, this clone was seen a few times. TCRdb's protein, taken from a much larger clone, differs from this DNA's translation at residue 9, likely owing to a read error; the protein displayed comes from the DNA. The chain combines TRDV2 with TRDJ1; 8 nucleotides match TRDD3. CDR1 GEAIGNYY and CDR2 EKD come from the germline V gene. This CDR3 has 14 residues. The V segment lost 0 bases and the J segment 4 bases; nucleotides outside the gene matches: 3. The CDR3, as DNA: TGTGCCTGTGACACCGTGGGATACGACGATAAACTCATCTTT. Translating it yields CACDTVGYDDKLIF.

For this clone: A far larger clone is a single base away, which makes a read error likely. This sample also contains other DNA sequences that code for the same CDR3. The J gene is TRDJ1, the V gene TRDV2; weak D call: TRDD3 (5 bases). This CDR3 contains 18 residues. Germline V lookup: CDR1 GEAIGNYY, CDR2 EKD. DNA of the CDR3: TGTGCCTGTGACACCGTACGTGGATGGGGCTCGGCGGACGATAAACTTATCTTT. Translated: CACDTVRGWGSADDKLIF.

There are a few counts of this clone. TCRdb's protein for this DNA is that of a much larger clone and differs from the translation at residue 15, likely a read error; the protein shown is the DNA translation. The CDR3 loop is CACDALLGDTTTDKPIF. CDR3 nucleotides: TGTGCCTGTGACGCTTTACTGGGGGATACGACCACCGATAAACCCATCTTT. The V and J genes are TRDV2 and TRDJ1; 13 bases are a match to TRDD3. The CDR3 consists of 17 residues. Germline CDR1 is GEAIGNYY and CDR2 is EKD.

A few counts support this clone. The protein that TCRdb holds for this DNA derives from a much larger clone and differs from the translated DNA at residue 9, which likely indicates a read error; the protein shown here is translated from the DNA. This rearrangement joins TRDV2 to TRDJ3; the D is unclear. V was pared by 0 bases and J by 3 bases, with 11 bases between. The CDR3 is 17 residues long. CDR1 GEAIGNYY and CDR2 EKD come from the germline V gene. The CDR3 loop reads CACDTPEENWDTRQMFF. The CDR3 DNA follows: TGTGCCTGTGACACCCCCGAGGAAAACTGGGACACCCGACAGATGTTTTTC.

The chain is built from TRDV2 and TRDJ1, with TRDD3 matching 9 bases. The trim removed 6 bases at V and 0 bases at J, leaving 10 bases unmatched. Germline CDR1 reads GEAIGNYY; CDR2 reads EKD. This CDR3 is 16 amino acids long. The CDR3 region has the DNA TGTGCCTGTTTACCACTGGGGGAAGCGAACACCGATAAACTCATCTTT. Its translation is CACLPLGEANTDKLIF.

Comments on this clone: TCRdb shows a much larger clone's protein in place of this DNA's translation, and the two differ at residue 12, likely through a read error; the protein shown is translated from the DNA. V gene TRDV2 combines with J gene TRDJ1; 10 bases are shared with TRDD3. V lost 3 bases to trimming and J lost 4 bases; unmatched junction nucleotides: 13. CDR3 size: 17 residues. Germline loops: CDR1 GEAIGNYY, CDR2 EKD. The CDR3 loop is CACDGVLGDPNNDKLIF. The CDR3, as DNA: TGTGCCTGTGACGGGGTACTGGGGGATCCGAACAACGATAAACTCATCTTT.

In regard to this clone: Since a far larger clone is one base different, this is likely a read error. The chain is built from TRDV2 and TRDJ1; 8 bases are shared with TRDD3. Germline V gives CDR1 GEAIGNYY, CDR2 EKD. CDR3 size: 15 residues. CDR3 sequence reads: CACDTVGDYTDKFIF. CDR3 sequence (DNA): TGTGCCTGTGACACAGTGGGGGATTACACCGATAAATTCATCTTT.

About this clone: With only one base between it and a far larger clone, this is likely a read error. Other DNA sequences from this sample encode an identical CDR3 as well. The chain uses TRDV2 and TRDJ1; 7 bases match TRDD3. The CDR3 consists of 15 residues. The germline gives CDR1 GEAIGNYY, CDR2 EKD. The CDR3 sequence: CACDTLLGYTDKLIF. DNA of the CDR3: TGTGCCTGTGACACTTTACTGGGGTACACCGATAAACTCATTTTT.

V and J are TRDV2 and TRDJ1; TRDD3 agrees at 10 bases. With V trimmed by 3 bases and J by 0 bases, 9 bases remained unmatched. There are 17 residues in the CDR3. The germline CDR1 and CDR2 sequences are GEAIGNYY and EKD. This CDR3 reads CACDLLGDAMYTDKLIF. The DNA for the CDR3 is TGTGCCTGTGACCTACTGGGGGATGCGATGTACACCGATAAACTCATCTTT.

This clone was found a few times. TCRdb attributes to this sequence the protein of a much larger clone, which differs from the DNA translation at residue 17; a read error is likely, and the protein displayed is translated from the DNA. V usage is TRDV2 and J usage is TRDJ1; 9 bases match TRDD3. CDR1 and CDR2 from the germline V gene are GEAIGNYY and EKD. This CDR3 is 20 amino acids long. The CDR3 is CACDPVGPGYWGTVTDNLIF. CDR3 sequence (DNA): TGTGCCTGTGACCCCGTCGGGCCTGGATACTGGGGGACCGTCACCGATAATCTCATCTTT.

As for this clone: The TCRdb protein, from a much larger clone, departs from this DNA's translation at residue 7, likely by read error; the protein shown derives from the DNA. This chain uses TRDV1 with TRDJ1; 7 bases fit TRDD3. Germline CDR1 reads TSWWSYY; CDR2 reads QGS. V lost 3 bases, J lost 0 bases, and 16 bases stayed unmatched. The CDR3 sequence is 19 residues long. DNA of the CDR3: TGTGCTCTTGGGGAGCAAGTCTTCCAAAACTGGGGTTACACCGATAAACTCATCTTT. It encodes CALGEQVFQNWGYTDKLIF.

This clone has a handful of counts. The protein given by TCRdb reflects a much larger clone and differs at residue 14 from this DNA's translation, likely from a read error; the protein shown is the DNA's translation. V and J are TRDV2 and TRDJ1; 10 bases align to TRDD3. CDR1 and CDR2 from the germline V gene are GEAIGNYY and EKD. The length of the CDR3 is 17 residues. CDR3 bases: TGTGCCTGTGACGGGGTACTGGGGGATCCGAACACCGATGAACTCATCTTT. It translates to CACDGVLGDPNTDELIF.

The table lists this clone with a few counts. The rearrangement links TRDV2 to TRDJ1; 13 positions match TRDD3. With V trimmed by 3 bases and J by 1 base, 13 bases remained unmatched. Germline V gene data show CDR1 as GEAIGNYY and CDR2 as EKD. This CDR3 contains 19 residues. The CDR3, as DNA: TGTGCCTGTGACCCTTTAGTACTGGGGGATACGGCTACCACCGATAAACTCATCTTT. Amino acids: CACDPLVLGDTATTDKLIF.

A few counts support this clone. A read error is the likely source, as a far larger clone sits one nucleotide away. The chain uses TRDV2 and TRDJ1; no clear D. The CDR3 loop spans 16 amino acids. Germline CDR1 reads GEAIGNYY; CDR2 reads EKD. In nucleotides, the CDR3 is TGTGCCCGTGACACCGTGGAAGACAGGCAATACGATAAACTCATCTTT. Translating it yields CARDTVEDRQYDKLIF.

The sample holds a few counts of this clone. The protein in TCRdb stems from a much larger clone and differs at residue 13 from this DNA's translation, likely a read error; here the protein is translated from the DNA. V and J are TRDV2 and TRDJ1; D perhaps matches TRDD3 (6 bases). The CDR3 extends over 21 amino acids. V lost 0 bases and J lost 4, with 32 bases in between. Germline V gene lookup returns CDR1 GEAIGNYY and CDR2 EKD. CDR3 region: CACDTVAPGDQAEGSIDKLIF. For the CDR3, the DNA is TGTGCCTGTGACACCGTAGCCCCTGGGGATCAAGCAGAGGGCTCGATCGATAAACTCATCTTT.

Regarding this clone: The amino acid sequence in TCRdb belongs to a much larger clone and departs from this DNA's translation at residue 12, likely a sequencing read error; the sequence shown is translated from the DNA. The V call is TRDV2, the J call TRDJ1, with 9 nucleotides matching TRDD3. The CDR3 covers 21 residues. V gave up 0 bases and J gave up 4 bases; unmatched junction bases: 23. The V gene's germline CDR1 is GEAIGNYY and CDR2 EKD. The CDR3 reads CACDTVGGGWGMRSENDKLIF. The CDR3 coding sequence is TGTGCCTGTGACACCGTTGGGGGAGGCTGGGGGATGCGGTCGGAGAACGATAAACTCATCTTT.

With regard to this clone: Only one base separates this from a far larger clonotype, so it likely reflects a read error. In the same sample, other DNA sequences code for this CDR3. The genes are TRDV2 and TRDJ3; 9 nucleotides align to TRDD3. Per the germline V gene, CDR1 is GEAIGNYY and CDR2 is EKD. The CDR3 spans 21 residues. CDR3 loop: CACDTLGDDRGSGWDTRQMFF. The CDR3 DNA reads as TGTGCCTGTGACACCCTGGGGGATGATCGTGGCTCGGGGTGGGACACACGACAGATGTTTTTC.

Details on this clone: This likely stems from a read error, as it lies one base from a far larger clone. The gene calls are TRDV2 and TRDJ1; D gene ambiguous. CDR1 is GEAIGNYY, CDR2 EKD, per germline. This CDR3 is 15 amino acids long. The CDR3 loop is CACDTVDLSTDKPIF. The CDR3 coding sequence is TGTGCCTGTGACACCGTCGATTTGTCCACCGATAAACCCATCTTT.

In this sample, this clone turned up a few times. TCRdb's listed protein matches a much larger clone and diverges from this DNA's translation at residue 8, likely through a read error; the protein shown comes from the DNA. The J gene is TRDJ1, the V gene TRDV2; D not certain. Germline V gives CDR1 GEAIGNYY, CDR2 EKD. This CDR3 comprises 14 residues. V was clipped by 0 bases and J by 1 base, with 8 bases between them. The CDR3 DNA follows: TGTGCCTGTGACACCGTGACGTGCACCGATAAACTCATCTTT. Residues: CACDTVTCTDKLIF.

There are a few counts of this clone. This DNA translates differently at residue 10 from the TCRdb protein, which is that of a much larger clone; a read error is likely, and the protein shown is the DNA's own translation. The chain has TRDV2 and TRDJ1, with D maybe TRDD3 (6 bases). This CDR3 has 17 amino acids. Trimming stripped 3 bases from V and 1 base from J, with 20 bases between. Germline CDR1 and CDR2: GEAIGNYY and EKD. CDR3 nucleotides: TGTGCCTGTGACCTCGTGGGGGCTTCGACAATCACCGATAAACTCATCTTT. Residues: CACDLVGASTITDKLIF.

As regards this clone: This DNA's translation differs at residue 4 from TCRdb's protein, which comes from a much larger clone; a read error is likely, and the protein shown is translated from the DNA. This chain uses TRDV2 with TRDJ1, with a weak D call TRDD3 (6 bases). The CDR3 loop spans 21 amino acids. Germline V gene data show CDR1 as GEAIGNYY and CDR2 as EKD. The CDR3 sequence: CACATVAPGDQAGGSIDKLIF. As DNA, the CDR3 is TGTGCCTGTGCCACCGTAGCCCCTGGGGATCAAGCAGGGGGCTCGATCGATAAACTCATCTTT.

This clone is labeled hyperexpanded. This same CDR3 is encoded by further DNA sequences in the sample. This sequence joins TRDV2 and TRDJ1; possibly TRDD3 for D (6 bases). Germline V gene data show CDR1 as GEAIGNYY and CDR2 as EKD. The ends were cut back, 0 bases at V and 0 bases at J, with 16 bases in the middle. The CDR3 totals 17 residues. Here the CDR3 reads CACDTVGGPMYTDKLIF. The CDR3 nucleotides read TGTGCCTGTGACACCGTCGGGGGACCTATGTACACCGATAAACTCATCTTT.

This clone was seen a handful of times. TCRdb shows a much larger clone's protein in place of this DNA's translation, and the two differ at residue 13, likely through a read error; the protein shown is translated from the DNA. CDR3 bases: TGTGCCTGTGACACCCTGGGGGATGATCGTGGCTCGGAGTGGGACACCCGACAGATGTTTTTC. Its translation: CACDTLGDDRGSEWDTRQMFF. The V call is TRDV2, the J call TRDJ3, with 9 positions matching TRDD3. This CDR3 is built from 21 residues. The ends lost 0 bases at V and 4 bases at J; junction bases unmatched: 15. Looked up from germline, CDR1 is GEAIGNYY and CDR2 is EKD.